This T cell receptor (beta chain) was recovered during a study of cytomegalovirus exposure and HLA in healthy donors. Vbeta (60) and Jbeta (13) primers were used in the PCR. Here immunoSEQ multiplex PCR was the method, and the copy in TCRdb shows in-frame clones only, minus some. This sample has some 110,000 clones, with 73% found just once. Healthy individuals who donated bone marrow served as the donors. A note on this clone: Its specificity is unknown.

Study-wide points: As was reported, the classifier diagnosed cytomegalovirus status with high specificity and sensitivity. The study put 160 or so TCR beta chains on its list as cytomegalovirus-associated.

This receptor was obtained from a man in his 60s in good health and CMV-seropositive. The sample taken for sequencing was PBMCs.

The CDR3 reads CASSYSGTGAPGELFF. The CDR3 nucleotides read TGTGCCAGCAGCTATTCCGGGACAGGTGCACCCGGGGAGCTGTTTTTT. The chain has TRBV7-9 and TRBJ2-2; 8 bases line up with TRBD1. V shed 4 bases, J shed 6 bases, and the junction held 10 bases outside the gene matches. From germline, CDR1 is SEHNR and CDR2 FQNEAQ (reference sequence). The CDR3 length is 16 residues.